This T cell receptor (beta chain) emerged from a study of a mutant IDH1 vaccine in newly diagnosed glioma. The overall study: The study started vaccination 4-6 weeks after radiotherapy alone, or with temozolomide cycles.

The time point was: week 35, safety follow-up. Every vaccination contained 300 ug of the mutant IDH1 20-mer peptide and was paired with topical imiquimod. TCRdb's table, derived via immunoSEQ multiplex PCR, lists solely in-frame clones and lacks some. The profile shows 35,000 to 50,000 clones, 85% to 95% of them singletons. On this clone itself: The antigen remains unidentified.

Per the germline V gene, CDR1 is SGHTA and CDR2 is FQGNSA. The CDR3 covers 13 residues. V was clipped by 3 bases and J by 0 bases, with 2 bases between them. The sequenced sample was PBMCs, obtained from a glioma patient whose treatment included an IDH1 peptide vaccine. The sequence was collected from a middle-aged man with glioma. J is TRBJ2-2 and V is TRBV7-2; D is uncertain. For the CDR3, the DNA is TGTGCCAGCAGCTTCGCGAACACCGGGGAGCTGTTTTTT. Protein sequence: CASSFANTGELFF.